This TCR beta chain was found in a study of T cell repertoires in cytomegalovirus infection. Study-wide results and caveats: CMV-specific TCR beta clonotypes restricted by HLA-C were the ones dominating the ex vivo response.

As concerns this clonotype: The antigen is not known. The junction departs from germline at one end; a sequencing error may be responsible.

TCRdb redid the calling of the reads with MiXCR, one entry per CDR3 protein. The data hold about 130,000 distinct CDR3 sequences, with approximately 9.2% observed a single time. Sequencing was carried out using PBMCs. The source of this sequence is a human donor in good health (CMV status not recorded). Some clones in this sample may be carry-over from other donors' samples.

CDR3 DNA: TGTGCAAGCAGCTGGGACAACCAAGAGACCCAGTCTTTC. Encoded protein: CASSWDNQETQSF. The rearrangement joins TRBV7-8 to TRBJ2-5, with D tentatively TRBD1 (6 bases). This CDR3 has 13 amino acids. The germline V gene has CDR1 SGHVS and CDR2 FQNEAQ. The variable domain in full, with the rest retrieved from reference TRBV7-8 and TRBJ2-5, is GAGVSQSPRYKVAKRGQDVALRCDPISGHVSLFWYQQALGQGPEFLTYFQNEAQLDKSGLPSDRFFAERPEGSVSTLKIQRTQQEDSAVYLCASSWDNQETQSFGPGTRLLVL.